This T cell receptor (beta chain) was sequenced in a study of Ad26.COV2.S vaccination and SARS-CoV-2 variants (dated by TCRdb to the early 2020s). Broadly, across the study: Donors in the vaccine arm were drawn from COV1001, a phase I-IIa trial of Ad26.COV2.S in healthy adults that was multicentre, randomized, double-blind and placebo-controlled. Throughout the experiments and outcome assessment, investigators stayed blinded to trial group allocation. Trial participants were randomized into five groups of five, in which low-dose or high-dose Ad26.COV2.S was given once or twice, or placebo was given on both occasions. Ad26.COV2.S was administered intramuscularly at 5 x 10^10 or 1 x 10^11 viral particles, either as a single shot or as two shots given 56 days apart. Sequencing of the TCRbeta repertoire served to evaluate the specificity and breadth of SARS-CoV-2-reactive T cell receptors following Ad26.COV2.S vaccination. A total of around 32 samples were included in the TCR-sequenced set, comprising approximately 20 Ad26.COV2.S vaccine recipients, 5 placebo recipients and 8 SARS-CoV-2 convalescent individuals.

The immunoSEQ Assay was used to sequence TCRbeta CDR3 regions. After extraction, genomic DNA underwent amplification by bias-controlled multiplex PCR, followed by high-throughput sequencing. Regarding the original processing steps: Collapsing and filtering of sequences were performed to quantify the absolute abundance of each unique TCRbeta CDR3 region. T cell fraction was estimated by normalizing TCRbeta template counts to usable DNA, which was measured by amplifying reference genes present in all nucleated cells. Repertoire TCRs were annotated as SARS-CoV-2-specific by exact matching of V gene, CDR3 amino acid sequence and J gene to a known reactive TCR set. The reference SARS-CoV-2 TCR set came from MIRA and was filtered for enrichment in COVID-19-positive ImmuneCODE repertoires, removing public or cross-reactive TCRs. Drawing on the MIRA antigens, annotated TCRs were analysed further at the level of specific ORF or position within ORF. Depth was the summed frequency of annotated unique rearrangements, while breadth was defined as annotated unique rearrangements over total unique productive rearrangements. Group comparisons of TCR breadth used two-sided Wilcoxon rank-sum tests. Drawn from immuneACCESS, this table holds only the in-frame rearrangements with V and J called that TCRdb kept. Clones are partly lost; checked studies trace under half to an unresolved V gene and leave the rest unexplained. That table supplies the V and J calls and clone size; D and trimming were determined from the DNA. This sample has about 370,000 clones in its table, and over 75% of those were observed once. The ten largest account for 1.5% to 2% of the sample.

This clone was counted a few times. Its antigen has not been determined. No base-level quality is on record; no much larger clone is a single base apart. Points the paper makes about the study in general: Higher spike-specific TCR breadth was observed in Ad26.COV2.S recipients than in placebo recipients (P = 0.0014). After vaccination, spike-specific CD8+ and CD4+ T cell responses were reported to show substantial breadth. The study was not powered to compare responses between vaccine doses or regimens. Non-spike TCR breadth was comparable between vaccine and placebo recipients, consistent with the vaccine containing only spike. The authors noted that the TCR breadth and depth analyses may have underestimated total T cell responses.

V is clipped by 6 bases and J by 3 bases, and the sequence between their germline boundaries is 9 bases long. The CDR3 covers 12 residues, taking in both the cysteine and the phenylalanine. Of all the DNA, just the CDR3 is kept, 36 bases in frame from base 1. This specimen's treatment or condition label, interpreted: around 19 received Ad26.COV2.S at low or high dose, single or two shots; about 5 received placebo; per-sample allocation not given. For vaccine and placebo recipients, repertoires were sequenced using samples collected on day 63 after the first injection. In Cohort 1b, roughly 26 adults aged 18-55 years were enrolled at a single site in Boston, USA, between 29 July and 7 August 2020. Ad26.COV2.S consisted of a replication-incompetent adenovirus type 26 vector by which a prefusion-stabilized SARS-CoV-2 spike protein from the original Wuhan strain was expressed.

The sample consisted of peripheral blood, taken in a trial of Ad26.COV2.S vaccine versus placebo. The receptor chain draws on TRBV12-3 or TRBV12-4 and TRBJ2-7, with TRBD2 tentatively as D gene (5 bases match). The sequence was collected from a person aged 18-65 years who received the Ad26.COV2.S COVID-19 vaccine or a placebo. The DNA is TGTGCCAGCAGCCGCCGGGGCTACGAGCAGTACTTC. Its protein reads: CASSRRGYEQYF.